This TCR beta chain was recorded in a study of T cells after yellow fever vaccination. In making TCR cDNA, 5'RACE template switching added a universal primer site and UMIs to it. TCRdb recomputed calls from the 5' RACE reads with MiXCR, one row per CDR3 protein. The profile shows hundreds of thousands of distinct CDR3 sequences, roughly 9.4% of them singletons. This clonotype was detected ten times or more. CDR3 length: 14 amino acids. Per germline, CDR1 GTSNPN and CDR2 SVGIG (reference sequence). Trimming at V came to 4 bases and at J to 1 base, leaving 3 bases not matched to a gene. The sequence derives from a man between 18 and 35 years old who received the YFV17D yellow fever vaccine. The rearrangement uses TRBV30 and TRBJ2-1; 8 positions match TRBD1. The input for sequencing was PBMCs, taken on the day of the first yellow fever vaccination. Here the CDR3 reads CAWTGQGSYNEQFF. The DNA of the CDR3 is TGTGCCTGGACCGGACAGGGATCCTACAATGAGCAGTTCTTC.